A single sample is the source of the 10 T cell receptor beta chains below, sequenced in a study of early T cells in non-severe SARS-CoV-2 infection. MiXCR, run by TCRdb on the 5' RACE reads, gives a single entry per CDR3 protein. Among fewer than 65,000 distinct CDR3 sequences listed, almost 9.5% were seen once. Material: whole blood. These receptors were taken from an adult who was a healthcare worker with PCR-confirmed SARS-CoV-2 infection or an uninfected control (not recorded which).

The V and J genes are TRBV29-1 and TRBJ2-5; maybe TRBD1 (6 bases). This CDR3 has 12 amino acids. Between the trimmed V and J ends, which lost 3 bases and 2 bases, there was a span of 7 bases. Germline V gene data show CDR1 as SQVTM and CDR2 as ANQGSEA. The CDR3 DNA reads as TGCAGCGTTGATAGGGGGCAAGAGACCCAGTACTTC. Protein sequence: CSVDRGQETQYF. The whole variable domain, filled in from reference TRBV29-1 and TRBJ2-5, reads SAVISQKPSRDICQRGTSLTIQCQVDSQVTMMFWYRQQPGQSLTLIATANQGSEATYESGFVIDKFPISRPNLTFSTLTVSNMSPEDSSIYLCSVDRGQETQYFGPGTRLLVL.

There are many counts of this clonotype. The V call is TRBV7-8, the J call TRBJ2-3, with D perhaps matching TRBD1 (6 bases). Trimming cost V 2 bases and J 7 bases, with 16 bases left between them. Germline CDR1 is SGHVS and CDR2 is FQNEAQ. The CDR3 runs 15 residues. The CDR3 DNA sequence: TGTGCCAGCAGCTTATCACAGGGATCAATTTATACGCAGTATTTT. Translated, it gives CASSLSQGSIYTQYF. Together with reference TRBV7-8 and TRBJ2-3, the CDR3 gives the full variable domain: GAGVSQSPRYKVAKRGQDVALRCDPISGHVSLFWYQQALGQGPEFLTYFQNEAQLDKSGLPSDRFFAERPEGSVSTLKIQRTQQEDSAVYLCASSLSQGSIYTQYFGPGTRLTVL.

This clonotype was seen repeatedly, ten times or more. V is TRBV2 and J is TRBJ2-5; 8 bases align to TRBD1. CDR3 length: 14 amino acids. The germline V gene has CDR1 SNHLY and CDR2 FYNNEI. With V trimmed by 9 bases and J by 6 bases, 12 bases remained unmatched. The DNA for the CDR3 is TGTGCCAGTAGTCCGGGACAGGACCCTCAGACCCAGTACTTC. It encodes CASSPGQDPQTQYF.

This clonotype was counted ten times or more. This chain uses TRBV20-1 with TRBJ2-3; D is perhaps TRBD2 (5 bases). The germline CDR1 and CDR2 sequences are DFQATT and SNEGSKA (reference sequence). The CDR3 contains 14 residues. The ends were cut back, 1 base at V and 6 bases at J, with 14 bases in the middle. The CDR3 loop is CSARGGATSDTQYF. The DNA of the CDR3 is TGCAGTGCTAGAGGGGGAGCCACGTCGGATACGCAGTATTTT.

There are many counts of this clonotype. The genes are TRBV5-6 and TRBJ1-4; 7 bases map to TRBD1. The V gene end was trimmed by 1 base and the J gene end by 8 bases; junction bases not matched to a gene: 8. Per the germline V gene, CDR1 is SGHDT and CDR2 is YYEEEE. CDR3 size: 15 residues. CDR3 DNA sequence: TGTGCCAGCAGCTTGTTGGGACAGAGGGGCGAAAAACTGTTTTTT. It specifies CASSLLGQRGEKLFF.

The gene calls are TRBV13 and TRBJ1-5, with D unclear. This CDR3 has 14 residues. V was cut by 0 bases and J by 5 bases, with 8 bases left in between. Germline CDR1 and CDR2: PRHDT and FYEKMQ (reference sequence). CDR3 sequence: CASSLGPRDQPQHF. The CDR3 DNA sequence: TGTGCCAGCAGCTTAGGGCCTCGAGATCAGCCCCAGCATTTT.

This clonotype showed up just once. DNA for the CDR3: TGTGCCAGCAGCTTGGACGGATTTGGCAATGAGCAGTTCTTC. It yields the protein CASSLDGFGNEQFF. The rearrangement joins TRBV6-6 to TRBJ2-1; D is uncertain. Between the trimmed V and J ends, which lost 6 bases and 6 bases, there was a span of 15 bases. Germline V gene lookup returns CDR1 MNHNY and CDR2 SVGAGI (reference sequence). The CDR3 loop spans 14 amino acids.

The chain is built from TRBV29-1 and TRBJ1-3; D gene ambiguous. The CDR3 extends over 13 amino acids. In germline, CDR1 is SQVTM, CDR2 ANQGSEA. The V gene lost 5 bases and the J gene lost 4 bases, with 12 bases spanning the gap. DNA for the CDR3: TGCAGCGTTTGGGCCGCTAAGGGAAACACCATATATTTT. It codes for CSVWAAKGNTIYF.

This clonotype showed up many times. This chain links TRBV12-3 or TRBV12-4 with TRBJ2-2; 9 nucleotides align to TRBD2. The trim removed 4 bases at V and 2 bases at J, leaving 8 bases unmatched. The CDR3 runs to 17 residues. The CDR3 sequence: CASSSPSLAGNTGELFF. CDR3 nucleotide sequence: TGTGCCAGCAGTTCCCCCTCGCTAGCGGGAAACACCGGGGAGCTGTTTTTT.

This clonotype was seen at least ten times. The V call is TRBV11-2, the J call TRBJ2-5; 9 bases line up with TRBD1. The CDR3 runs 14 residues. Per germline, CDR1 SGHAT and CDR2 FQNNGV. J was trimmed by 4 bases and V by 4 bases; bases with no gene match: 4. The chain's CDR3 is CASSWDRAAETQYF. The CDR3 nucleotides are TGTGCCAGCAGCTGGGACAGGGCTGCAGAGACCCAGTACTTC.